This T cell receptor (beta chain) appears in the sequencing data of a study of Ad26.COV2.S vaccination and SARS-CoV-2 variants. Study-wide background: Once, or twice with 56 days between doses, Ad26.COV2.S was given intramuscularly.

Regarding treatment: roughly 20 received Ad26.COV2.S at low or high dose, single or two shots; roughly five received placebo; per-sample allocation not given. Day 63 after the first vaccine or placebo injection was the time point for sampling. Wuhan-strain spike was delivered by a replication-incompetent Ad26 vector. Germline assignment: CDR1 SNHLY and CDR2 FYNNEI. There are 14 residues in the CDR3. The data were produced by immunoSEQ multiplex PCR, yet TCRdb's version contains in-frame clones alone and is incomplete. The repertoire has roughly 380,000 clones, roughly 87% of them found once; the top ten carry 3.4%.

Source: peripheral blood, taken in a trial of Ad26.COV2.S vaccine versus placebo. The genes are TRBV2 and TRBJ2-5, with D possibly TRBD2 on 7 matching bases. The TCR comes from a person aged 18-65 years who received the Ad26.COV2.S COVID-19 vaccine or a placebo. The CDR3: CAVQGRELQETQYF. The CDR3 DNA reads TGTGCAGTTCAGGGGAGGGAGTTACAAGAGACCCAGTACTTC. The full variable domain, with the rest looked up from reference TRBV2 and TRBJ2-5, is EPEVTQTPSHQVTQMGQEVILRCVPISNHLYFYWYRQILGQKVEFLVSFYNNEISEKSEIFDDQFSVERPDGSNFTLKIRSTKLEDSAMYFCAVQGRELQETQYFGPGTRLLVL.